This entry concerns a single T cell receptor (beta chain). Its antigen is currently unknown. RNA transcripts provided the source from which TCR beta CDR3 regions were amplified. The HTBI set primed first-round TCR CDR3 RT-PCR. MiXCR, run by TCRdb on the multiplex PCR reads, gives a single entry per CDR3 protein. The sample records about 380,000 distinct CDR3 sequences, less than 20% being singletons. This specimen comes from a study of T cells in Graves' hyperthyroidism and ophthalmopathy. Findings and caveats of the study: Before onset, by a median of 6.5 months, the model predicted ophthalmopathy.

A 10 ml volume of fresh peripheral blood provided the PBMCs. The TCR sequence derives from a man younger than 30 with Graves' ophthalmopathy. The sequenced sample consisted of blood.

The CDR3 DNA reads as TGTGCCATCAGTGAGTCCAGACAGGGTTCCTCCTACGAGCAGTACTTC. Its translation is CAISESRQGSSYEQYF. The chain recombines TRBV10-3 with TRBJ2-7, with TRBD1 matching 7 bases. The CDR3 runs to 16 residues. The V and J ends lost 0 bases and 0 bases, in that order; junction bases with no gene match: 5. Germline V gene data show CDR1 as ENHRY and CDR2 as SYGVKD.